These 4 T cell receptor beta chains came from one sample sequenced in a study of blood T cell repertoires in COVID-19. Libraries were prepared by immunoSEQ multiplex PCR; TCRdb keeps only in-frame clonotypes and omits some of them. The table has 100,000 to 150,000 clones, approximately 90% seen once. Sequenced sample: peripheral blood. Receptors originate from a middle-aged man with acute or convalescent COVID-19.

The gene calls are TRBV7-3 and TRBJ2-4; TRBD1 matches at 8 bases. Germline CDR1 and CDR2: SGHTA and FQGTGA. The CDR3 extends over 13 amino acids. The V and J ends lost 5 bases and 7 bases, in that order; junction bases with no gene match: 4. CDR3 in amino acids: CASSKDRENIQYF. CDR3 coding DNA: TGTGCCAGCAGCAAGGACAGGGAGAACATTCAGTACTTC.

The chain has TRBV29-1 and TRBJ1-2; TRBD1 might be the D (6 bases). The germline V and J ends were trimmed by 3 bases and 2 bases, with 13 bases remaining between them. The germline gives CDR1 SQVTM, CDR2 ANQGSEA. This CDR3 is built from 14 residues. DNA for the CDR3: TGCAGCGTTGAGTCGGTGCAGGGGAACTATGGCTACACCTTC. It codes for CSVESVQGNYGYTF.

This chain joins TRBV2 and TRBJ2-1, with 7 bases identical to TRBD2. CDR1 SNHLY and CDR2 FYNNEI come from the germline V gene. The CDR3 consists of 18 residues. With 7 bases clipped from V and 2 bases from J, the junction kept 17 bases outside the gene matches. The CDR3 DNA is TGTGCCAGCATCTATCGGGCGGGAGTACCCCCTCCCTACAATGAGCAGTTCTTC. Translating gives CASIYRAGVPPPYNEQFF.

The V gene is TRBV6-5, the J gene TRBJ1-2; maybe TRBD1 (5 bases). Trimming shortened V by 7 bases and J by 4 bases, and 19 bases separated the two germline ends. The CDR3 covers 15 residues. The germline CDR1 and CDR2 sequences are MNHEY and SVGAGI. This chain's CDR3 is CASIPREIPLYGYTF. DNA of the CDR3: TGTGCCAGCATCCCCAGGGAAATACCCCTCTATGGCTACACCTTC.